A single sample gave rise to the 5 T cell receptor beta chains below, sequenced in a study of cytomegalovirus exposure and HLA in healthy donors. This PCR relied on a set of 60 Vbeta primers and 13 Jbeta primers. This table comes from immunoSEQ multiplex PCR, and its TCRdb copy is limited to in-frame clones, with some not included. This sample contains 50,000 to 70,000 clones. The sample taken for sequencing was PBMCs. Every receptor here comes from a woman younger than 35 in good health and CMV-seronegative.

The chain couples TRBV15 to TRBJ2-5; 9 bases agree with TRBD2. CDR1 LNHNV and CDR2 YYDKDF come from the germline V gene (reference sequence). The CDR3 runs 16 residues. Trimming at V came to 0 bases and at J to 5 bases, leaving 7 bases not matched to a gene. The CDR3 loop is CATSRDPASGAETQYF. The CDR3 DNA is TGTGCCACCAGCAGAGATCCGGCTAGCGGGGCGGAGACCCAGTACTTC.

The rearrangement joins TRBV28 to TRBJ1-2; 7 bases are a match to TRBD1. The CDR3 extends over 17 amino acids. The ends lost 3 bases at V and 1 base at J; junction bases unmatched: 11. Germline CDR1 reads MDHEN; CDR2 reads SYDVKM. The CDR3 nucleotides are TGTGCCAGCAGTTTCCGGGACAGTACCCTAAATAACTATGGCTACACCTTC. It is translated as CASSFRDSTLNNYGYTF.

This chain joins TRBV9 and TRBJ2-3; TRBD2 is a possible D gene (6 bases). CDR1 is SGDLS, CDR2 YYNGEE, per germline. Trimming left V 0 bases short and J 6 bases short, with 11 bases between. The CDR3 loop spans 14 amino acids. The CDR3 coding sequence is TGTGCCAGCAGCGTAGGTCTGGGACTGGATACGCAGTATTTT. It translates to CASSVGLGLDTQYF.

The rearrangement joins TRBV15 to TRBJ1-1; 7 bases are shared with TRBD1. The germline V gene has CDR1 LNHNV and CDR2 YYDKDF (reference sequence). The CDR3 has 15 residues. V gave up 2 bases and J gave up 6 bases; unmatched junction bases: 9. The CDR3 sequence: CATSRSGTGVAEAFF. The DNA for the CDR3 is TGTGCCACCAGCAGATCCGGTACAGGGGTCGCTGAAGCTTTCTTT.

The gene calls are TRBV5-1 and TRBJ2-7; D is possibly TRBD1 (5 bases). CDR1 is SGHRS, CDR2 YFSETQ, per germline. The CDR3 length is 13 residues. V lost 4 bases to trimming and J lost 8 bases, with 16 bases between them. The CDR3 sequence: CASSLAPGKKQYF. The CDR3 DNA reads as TGCGCCAGCAGCCTCGCCCCAGGGAAAAAGCAGTACTTC.